This T cell receptor (beta chain) was observed in a study of metastatic and nonmetastatic thyroid tumors. Study-wide background: Patients with malignant and benign thyroid disease provided blood and tumor or nodule tissue, whose repertoires were compared. Study findings and constraints: Benign nodules were reported to have significantly lower TCR beta diversity than malignant thyroid tumors, in blood and tumor.

This clone was counted many times. Its antigen is still unknown. TCRdb called clones again from the PCR reads with MiXCR. Of tens of thousands of clones in the sample, about 18% are singletons; the top ten hold about 6.8%. All patients were treatment-naive before thyroid surgery. V was clipped by 2 bases and J by 3 bases, with 7 bases between them. This CDR3 has 13 residues. The germline V gene encodes CDR1 LNHDA and CDR2 SQIVND (reference sequence). The source material was blood. The chain couples TRBV19 to TRBJ1-1; tentative D call: TRBD1 (5 bases). This TCR was recovered from a male donor with papillary thyroid cancer or a benign thyroid nodule (not recorded which). Some clones in this sample may be carry-over from other donors' samples. The CDR3 is CASSITGYTEAFF. CDR3 in DNA: TGTGCCAGTAGTATAACAGGTTACACTGAAGCTTTCTTT. The variable domain in full, with the rest retrieved from reference TRBV19 and TRBJ1-1, is DGGITQSPKYLFRKEGQNVTLSCEQNLNHDAMYWYRQDPGQGLRLIYYSQIVNDFQKGDIAEGYSVSREKKESFPLTVTSAQKNPTAFYLCASSITGYTEAFFGQGTRLTVV.